This T cell receptor beta chain was identified during a study of blood T cells in healthy people across ages (dated by TCRdb to the mid-2010s). As for the study more broadly: Template switching captured roughly one uniquely barcoded TCR beta cDNA molecule per two T cells in model experiments. The study analyzed two additional independent replicas of 1 million unique cDNA reads from the same blood draw for two donors, one aged 18 to 30 and one aged 80 or older. Age-related changes in TCR beta repertoire diversity were measured in the study by deep sequencing normalized with unique cDNA molecular identifiers. To avoid experimental bias, donors of different ages were randomly spread across the sequencing lanes. Donors were grouped into four age groups: young (average roughly 16 years), middle-aged (approximately 41), aged (62) and long-lived (around 80).

About this clonotype: Its antigen remains unidentified. No per-base quality is available; no much larger clone lies one base away.

Sequences SGHTA (CDR1) and FQGNSA (CDR2) are obtained from the germline V gene. V ends up 5 bases short and J 9 bases short, with an unmatched junction base count of 5. Its CDR3 holds 15 amino acids, cysteine through phenylalanine. This entry keeps only the CDR3 DNA: 45 bases, framed from base 1. Systemically healthy Caucasian individuals from Russia, some 38 in total and aged roughly 6 to 100 years, were included as donors. Each donor gave ten milliliters of peripheral blood, drawn into EDTA-treated Vacutainer tubes. Ficoll-Paque density-gradient centrifugation was used to isolate PBMCs, with at least 7 million per sample. Trizol reagent was used to extract total RNA from the PBMCs, yielding at least 6 micrograms per sample. For every donor, flow cytometry on a PBMC aliquot measured the percentage of naive CD45RAhigh/CD27high T cells. The method was 5' RACE. The instrument given in TCRdb is Illumina HiSeq 2500. The second PCR ran for roughly 7 to 12 cycles and used a J-beta primer mix along with a sample-barcoded 5' primer. A unique molecular identifier was introduced onto each TCR beta cDNA molecule by a template-switch 5' adaptor carrying 12 random nucleotides. Each sample yielded at least 2.5 million CDR3-containing paired-end reads. First-strand cDNA was synthesized from all RNA with the Mint cDNA synthesis kit, primed by a TRBC-specific oligonucleotide. Following uracil-DNA glycosylase treatment, all cDNA underwent a first 18-cycle PCR with the universal primers M1SS and BC2_uni_R. The published analysis was carried out like this. Each sample was normalized by randomly selecting 1 million high-quality reads, each carrying a distinct molecular identifier. Instead of being binned into consensus sequences, reads with shared molecular identifiers were discarded. CDR3 identification, clonotype clustering and error correction used MiTCR with a Q25 quality threshold and the strictest error-elimination algorithm. A nonparametric unseen species model using Euler transformation provided a lower-bound estimate of total TCR beta diversity. The public reads were reprocessed in TCRdb via fastp at Q25 and MiXCR, keeping in-frame beta chains. Rows matching on CDR3 protein sequence are summarized as one entry with the most common DNA and genes. These V and J calls derive from TCRdb rather than the authors' analysis. The sample table records roughly 800,000 distinct CDR3 sequences; more than 45% of these occur just once. The biggest ten clones account for over 20% of the sample.

Summary of the overall study and its limitations: There was a strong correlation between observed TCR beta diversity and the percentage of naive T cells measured by flow cytometry. Compared with the aged group, the long-lived group had more naive CD4+ T cells, fewer expanded clones and increased TCR diversity, suggesting age selection. Estimates of total diversity based on one million sequenced T cells were considered lower bounds and underestimates. Conclusive comparison of naive and antigen-experienced compartments was prevented by the profiling of bulk unsorted PBMCs. As age increased, observed TCR beta diversity per million T cells dropped in a roughly linear way, and a significant reduction was already evident by age 40. Because the CMV infection status of the donors was unknown, age-related changes in expanded clonotypes may potentially have been confounded.

The TCR was taken from a man younger than 40 in good health. The sequence is built from TRBV7-2 and TRBJ1-6; a stretch of 12 junction bases matches TRBD1. The sample consisted of blood. Here is the DNA: TGTGCCAGCAGCGGGACAGGGGGCCACGTTTCACCCCTCCACTTT. Its translation is CASSGTGGHVSPLHF.